The rows below give T cell receptor beta chains drawn from one sample of a study of blood T cell repertoires in COVID-19. Sequencing was performed with immunoSEQ multiplex PCR; in TCRdb, only in-frame clones are kept and a portion is missing. The sample holds about 83,000 clones, 70% to 90% seen once. Sequencing was carried out using peripheral blood. These receptors all come from an elderly woman in a cohort sampled during active or convalescent COVID-19. CDR3s include the opening cysteine and the closing phenylalanine or tryptophan. The D gene is left open where the match is weak.

j_call d_call v_call cdr3_aa cdr3_nt
TRBJ2-1 NA TRBV7-8 CASSLELALANEQFF TGTGCCAGCAGCTTAGAACTAGCCCTCGCCAATGAGCAGTTCTTC
TRBJ1-5 NA TRBV6-1 CASSEAGNQPQHF TGTGCCAGCAGTGAGGCGGGAAATCAGCCCCAGCATTTT
TRBJ2-3 NA TRBV11-2 CASSLAQNTQYF TGTGCCAGCAGCTTAGCCCAGAATACGCAGTATTTT
TRBJ1-1 NA TRBV30 CAWGREAFF TGTGCCTGGGGCCGAGAAGCTTTCTTT
TRBJ2-1 TRBD2 TRBV15 CATSRELSGSTAYNEQFF TGTGCCACCAGCAGAGAATTAAGCGGGAGTACCGCCTACAATGAGCAGTTCTTC
TRBJ2-3 TRBD2 TRBV10-1 CASSESVKAGATDTQYF TGCGCCAGCAGTGAGTCCGTCAAAGCGGGAGCAACAGATACGCAGTATTTT
TRBJ1-2 NA TRBV30 CAWAGASGYTF TGTGCCTGGGCGGGGGCTAGTGGCTACACCTTC
TRBJ2-2 NA TRBV28 CASSLFVDSANTGELFF TGTGCCAGCAGTTTATTCGTGGACAGTGCGAACACCGGGGAGCTGTTTTTT
TRBJ1-1 NA TRBV10-3 CATQGNTEAFF TGTGCCACCCAGGGAAACACTGAAGCTTTCTTT
TRBJ1-2 TRBD1 TRBV9 CASSVGQTLYGYTF TGTGCCAGCAGCGTGGGACAGACCCTCTATGGCTACACCTTC
TRBJ2-3 NA TRBV4-1 CASSQEEARGRDTQYF TGCGCCAGCAGCCAAGAAGAGGCCAGGGGAAGAGATACGCAGTATTTT
TRBJ1-1 NA TRBV9 CASSALEHTEAFF TGTGCCAGCAGCGCTTTGGAGCACACTGAAGCTTTCTTT
TRBJ2-5 NA TRBV11-3 CASSLDGGSYQETQYF TGTGCCAGCAGCTTAGATGGAGGGAGCTACCAAGAGACCCAGTACTTC
TRBJ1-1 NA TRBV5-5 CASSFRTEAFF TGTGCCAGCAGCTTTCGCACTGAAGCTTTCTTT
TRBJ1-1 NA TRBV19 CASSPGGLNTEAFF TGTGCCAGTAGCCCCGGAGGGCTGAACACTGAAGCTTTCTTT